One and the same sample provided the 30 T cell receptor beta chains below, sequenced in a study of molecular identifiers for immune sequencing clone quantification. Each CDR3 protein is one row after TCRdb ran MiXCR on the PCR reads. The sample yields some 650,000 distinct CDR3 sequences, 15% to 20% seen once. Sequenced input: naive CD8+ T cells from blood, with Jurkat cell RNA spiked in. As to subset: FACS-sorted CD8+CD4-CCR7+CD45RA+ naive T cells. The receptors were sampled from a human donor in good health. Some libraries in this study had Jurkat cell RNA spiked in.

Here the CDR3 reads CSVEDLGSRGGTQYF. The CDR3 coding sequence is TGCAGCGTTGAAGATCTTGGGAGTCGGGGAGGGACCCAGTACTTC. The chain is built from TRBV29-1 and TRBJ2-5, with D possibly being TRBD2 (6 bases). The CDR3 runs to 15 residues. CDR1 is SQVTM and CDR2 is ANQGSEA in the germline V gene. The ends were cut back, 0 bases at V and 7 bases at J, with 18 bases in the middle.

This clonotype was found many times. V and J are TRBV4-1 and TRBJ1-6; D gene ambiguous. The CDR3 is 12 residues long. The V end was cut by 1 base, the J end by 13 bases, with 8 bases between. Germline assignment: CDR1 MGHRA and CDR2 YSYEKL. The CDR3 loop reads CASSQGVWPLHF. Here the CDR3 DNA reads TGCGCCAGCAGCCAAGGGGTCTGGCCCCTCCACTTT.

For this clonotype: A read error may explain this, as a much larger clone is one base away. The chain links TRBV20-1 to TRBJ2-7; tentatively, D is TRBD2 (6 bases). With 1 base removed from V and 10 bases from J, the gap between germline ends came to 17 bases. Germline lookup yields CDR1 DFQATT and CDR2 SNEGSKA (reference sequence). The length of the CDR3 is 13 residues. CDR3 sequence: CSARGRARWDQYF. The DNA of the CDR3 is TGCAGTGCTAGAGGGAGGGCCAGGTGGGACCAGTACTTC.

The chain joins TRBV20-1 to TRBJ2-3; D may be TRBD2 (5 bases). CDR1 and CDR2 from the germline V gene are DFQATT and SNEGSKA (reference sequence). The germline V and J ends were trimmed by 5 bases and 0 bases, with 21 bases remaining between them. The length of the CDR3 is 17 residues. The CDR3: CSAGLSGWDISTDTQYF. The CDR3 DNA reads as TGCAGTGCTGGATTGAGCGGTTGGGATATAAGCACAGATACGCAGTATTTT.

This clonotype was found many times. This chain links TRBV20-1 with TRBJ2-7, with 8 positions matching TRBD2. Germline trimming cut 3 bases from V and 3 bases from J; bases unmatched to any gene: 4. CDR1 and CDR2 from the germline V gene are DFQATT and SNEGSKA (reference sequence). This CDR3 has 13 residues. CDR3 sequence: CSARLAGIYEQYF. CDR3 sequence (DNA): TGCAGTGCTAGGCTAGCGGGTATCTACGAGCAGTACTTC.

V gene TRBV5-6 combines with J gene TRBJ2-5; D might be TRBD2 (7 bases). This CDR3 spans 17 amino acids. The V gene lost 4 bases and the J gene lost 1 base, with 20 bases spanning the gap. Germline V gene sequence: CDR1 SGHDT, CDR2 YYEEEE. Here the CDR3 DNA reads TGTGCCAGCAGCCCTAGGGGGGGGGGGGCAGGCCAAGAGACCCAGTACTTC. Its protein product is CASSPRGGGAGQETQYF.

In this sample, this clonotype turned up many times. This chain joins TRBV9 and TRBJ1-5; D gene unclear. This CDR3 has 10 amino acids. The V end was cut by 3 bases, the J end by 10 bases, with 5 bases between. Germline CDR1 SGDLS, CDR2 YYNGEE. CDR3 in amino acids: CASSAPPQHF. The CDR3 DNA follows: TGTGCCAGCAGCGCCCCTCCCCAGCATTTT.

This clonotype was found many times. V and J are TRBV9 and TRBJ2-4, with a weak D call TRBD2 (6 bases). CDR1 and CDR2 (germline): SGDLS, YYNGEE. The CDR3 runs to 15 residues. Trimming cost V 4 bases and J 4 bases, with 15 bases left between them. CDR3 in amino acids: CASSTAGGAKNIQYF. CDR3 in DNA: TGTGCCAGCAGCACTGCCGGAGGGGCTAAAAACATTCAGTACTTC.

V gene TRBV7-6 combines with J gene TRBJ2-3, with TRBD2 matching over 8 bases. Trimming cost V 2 bases and J 4 bases; bases outside gene matches: 5. CDR3 length equals 15 residues. Germline CDR1 SGHVS, CDR2 FNYEAQ. The CDR3 bases are TGTGCCAGCAGCTTAAGCGGGAGCTTGGCAGATACGCAGTATTTT. Its protein is CASSLSGSLADTQYF. Using reference TRBV7-6 and TRBJ2-3 for the parts outside the CDR3, the full variable domain is GAGVSQSPRYKVTKRGQDVALRCDPISGHVSLYWYRQALGQGPEFLTYFNYEAQQDKSGLPNDRFSAERPEGSISTLTIQRTEQRDSAMYRCASSLSGSLADTQYFGPGTRLTVL.

There are many counts of this clonotype. The chain employs TRBV27 and TRBJ2-1, with D perhaps assigned TRBD1 or TRBD2 (5 bases each). With 6 bases removed from V and 8 bases from J, the gap between germline ends came to 17 bases. The germline CDR1 and CDR2 sequences are MNHEY and SMNVEV (reference sequence). The CDR3 is made up of 14 amino acids. DNA of the CDR3: TGTGCCAGCAGCTTGACTGGGGGAGCCTATGAGCAGTTCTTC. It codes for CASSLTGGAYEQFF.

This clonotype was seen repeatedly, ten times or more. The chain employs TRBV10-3 and TRBJ2-3; D gene uncertain. CDR1 is ENHRY and CDR2 is SYGVKD in the germline V gene. The CDR3 extends over 14 amino acids. Trimming pared 0 bases from V and 1 base from J, leaving 5 bases between. The CDR3 spells CAISESYGTDTQYF. In nucleotides, the CDR3 is TGTGCCATCAGTGAGTCGTACGGCACAGATACGCAGTATTTT.

Comments on this clonotype: A read error may be the cause here, since a much bigger clone is one base away. The chain links TRBV30 to TRBJ2-5, with TRBD2 as a possible D gene (6 bases). Per the germline V gene, CDR1 is GTSNPN and CDR2 is SVGIG (reference sequence). This CDR3 comprises 13 residues. CDR3 bases: TGTGCCTGTTCGGGAGATTTACAAGAGACCCAGTGCTTC. Its translation is CACSGDLQETQCF. The whole variable domain, remainder taken from reference TRBV30 and TRBJ2-5, is SQTIHQWPATLVQPVGSPLSLECTVEGTSNPNLYWYRQAAGRGLQLLFYSVGIGQISSEVPQNLSASRPQDRQFILSSKKLLLSDSGFYLCACSGDLQETQCFGPGTRLLVL.

This clonotype was seen once. A much more abundant neighbour one base away suggests this may be a read error. This chain uses TRBV29-1 with TRBJ2-7, with a tentative D call TRBD1 (6 bases). The germline V gene encodes CDR1 SQVTM and CDR2 ANQGSEA. The CDR3 is 13 residues long. DNA for the CDR3: TGCAGCGTTGAAGTCGCCGGGACATACGAGCAGTGCTTC. It encodes CSVEVAGTYEQCF.

As concerns this clonotype: Being one base from a much bigger clone, this may be a read error. The chain employs TRBV24-1 and TRBJ2-3; 8 bases are a match to TRBD2. With 12 bases clipped from V and 5 bases from J, the junction kept 9 bases outside the gene matches. Germline CDR1 and CDR2: KGHDR and SFDVKD. The CDR3 runs 13 residues. The CDR3 spells CAATAGEGDTQYF. The CDR3 coding sequence is TGTGCCGCCACAGCGGGAGAAGGAGATACGCAGTATTTT.

This clonotype was detected a few times. This may come from a read error, since a much larger clone is one base off. The chain is built from TRBV6-2 or TRBV6-3 and TRBJ1-5, with D unclear. Germline V CDR1 and CDR2: MNHEY, SVGEGT. The ends were cut back, 2 bases at V and 4 bases at J, with 12 bases in the middle. This CDR3 contains 15 residues. The DNA of the CDR3 is TGTGCCAGCAGTTACGTTGGGATCGGTAATCAGCCCCAGCATTTT. Translated: CASSYVGIGNQPQHF.

This clonotype was detected many times. V gene TRBV7-9 combines with J gene TRBJ2-4; D is undetermined. Trimming cost V 5 bases and J 0 bases, with 17 bases left between them. The CDR3 consists of 17 residues. CDR1 and CDR2 from the germline V gene are SEHNR and FQNEAQ (reference sequence). The CDR3 here is CASSPPGDLLAKNIQYF. CDR3 nucleotides: TGTGCCAGCAGCCCCCCCGGAGATCTATTAGCCAAAAACATTCAGTACTTC.

In the case of this clonotype: An end of the junction differs from the germline gene, which may be a read error. As DNA, the CDR3 is TGTGCCAGTAGTCCCGGGGGCGAGCAGTGCTTC. It translates to CASSPGGEQCF. The chain carries TRBV19 and TRBJ2-7; D possibly matches TRBD1 or TRBD2 (6 bases each). CDR3 length equals 11 residues. Germline V lookup: CDR1 LNHDA, CDR2 SQIVND (reference sequence).

There are many counts of this clonotype. The chain is built from TRBV4-3 and TRBJ1-1; no reliable D call. CDR3 length equals 15 residues. CDR1 is LGHNA and CDR2 is YSLEER in the germline V gene. V lost 0 bases and J 2 bases, leaving 10 bases between the germline ends. The CDR3 reads CASSQDSPENTEAFF. The CDR3 DNA reads as TGCGCCAGCAGCCAAGACTCACCGGAAAACACTGAAGCTTTCTTT.

On this clonotype itself: This may be a read error, as it is one base from a much larger clone. The V and J genes are TRBV12-3 or TRBV12-4 and TRBJ2-7; TRBD2 matches at 7 bases. The CDR3 sequence is 14 residues long. V lost 8 bases to trimming and J lost 3 bases; unmatched junction nucleotides: 10. CDR3: CASGPGLSVYEQYF. In DNA form, the CDR3 reads TGTGCCAGCGGTCCGGGACTATCCGTCTACGAGCAGTACTTC.

A few counts support this clonotype. The chain couples TRBV12-3 or TRBV12-4 to TRBJ1-6; D remains ambiguous. Trimming shortened V by 2 bases and J by 9 bases, and 14 bases separated the two germline ends. This CDR3 has 15 amino acids. The CDR3 nucleotides read TGTGCCAGCAGTTTAAGTGGGGAGGGTAGTTCACCCCTCCACTTT. It yields the protein CASSLSGEGSSPLHF.

The table lists this clonotype with many counts. The V call is TRBV27, the J call TRBJ2-2; TRBD2 agrees at 15 bases. Germline CDR1 MNHEY, CDR2 SMNVEV (reference sequence). CDR3 length: 16 amino acids. V lost 5 bases to trimming and J lost 6 bases; unmatched junction nucleotides: 4. The CDR3 loop reads CASSHGLAGGPGELFF. The CDR3 region has the DNA TGTGCCAGCAGTCACGGACTAGCGGGGGGGCCCGGGGAGCTGTTTTTT.

With respect to this clonotype: A much larger clonotype is one base distant, so this may be a read error. The chain is built from TRBV2 and TRBJ2-3, with TRBD2 as a possible D gene (6 bases). Germline V gene sequence: CDR1 SNHLY, CDR2 FYNNEI. There are 15 residues in the CDR3. CDR3 nucleotides: TGTGCCGGCAGTGAACGGGGGACCATCACAGATACGCAGTATTTT. Amino acids: CAGSERGTITDTQYF.

Worth noting for this clonotype: Given a much more abundant clone one base away, this may be a read error. This sequence joins TRBV20-1 and TRBJ2-7, with D tentatively TRBD2 (6 bases). The germline gives CDR1 DFQATT, CDR2 SNEGSKA (reference sequence). CDR3 length: 14 residues. This chain's CDR3 is CSADLASSSYEQHF. Written as DNA, the CDR3 is TGCAGTGCCGATCTAGCGTCGAGCTCCTACGAGCAGCACTTC.

In this sample, this clonotype turned up a few times. The J gene is TRBJ2-7, the V gene TRBV7-9, with a tentative D call TRBD2 (5 bases). This CDR3 comprises 14 residues. Germline CDR1 and CDR2: SEHNR and FQNEAQ (reference sequence). V lost 5 bases to trimming and J lost 7 bases, with 18 bases between them. CDR3 sequence reads: CASSPGPDRGEQYF. The CDR3 DNA follows: TGTGCCAGCAGCCCCGGGCCCGACCGGGGTGAGCAGTACTTC.

In this sample, this clonotype turned up a few times. The rearrangement links TRBV10-2 to TRBJ2-1, with TRBD2 matching over 11 bases. Germline CDR1 and CDR2: WSHSY and SAAADI. The CDR3 is 13 residues long. Losses at the gene ends were 7 bases for V and 10 bases for J; bases not matched to a gene: 6. The CDR3 here is CASILAGVSEQFF. In DNA form, the CDR3 reads TGCGCCAGCATACTAGCGGGAGTGTCAGAGCAGTTCTTC.

This clonotype came up many times. The chain links TRBV20-1 to TRBJ2-3; no clear D gene. CDR1 and CDR2 (germline): DFQATT, SNEGSKA (reference sequence). Trimming removed 2 bases at V and 2 bases at J, with 8 bases between. The length of the CDR3 is 13 residues. CDR3 protein: CSARTRNTDTQYF. As DNA, the CDR3 is TGCAGTGCTAGAACGAGGAACACAGATACGCAGTATTTT.

With respect to this clonotype: A single base separates this from a much larger clone, so it may be a read error. V gene TRBV30 combines with J gene TRBJ2-3, with 7 positions matching TRBD1. Per the germline V gene, CDR1 is GTSNPN and CDR2 is SVGIG (reference sequence). V dropped 2 bases and J dropped 0; count of bases not matched to a gene: 2. This CDR3 spans 14 amino acids. CDR3 loop: CAWSTGASTDTQYF. CDR3 DNA: TGTGCCTGGAGTACAGGGGCTAGCACAGATACGCAGTATTTT.

This clonotype was detected many times. This chain connects TRBV6-5 to TRBJ2-1, with a weak D call TRBD1 (6 bases). The V end was cut by 5 bases, the J end by 3 bases, with 11 bases between. The CDR3 is made up of 14 amino acids. Germline V gene sequence: CDR1 MNHEY, CDR2 SVGAGI. The CDR3 reads CASSQGGIYNEQFF. The DNA for the CDR3 is TGTGCCAGCAGTCAAGGGGGTATCTACAATGAGCAGTTCTTC.

This clonotype was found many times. CDR3: CASSLGRRTNTEAFF. Written as DNA, the CDR3 is TGTGCCAGCAGCCTAGGGAGGCGGACGAACACTGAAGCTTTCTTT. The chain is built from TRBV6-2 or TRBV6-3 and TRBJ1-1, with D unclear. From germline, CDR1 is MNHEY and CDR2 SVGEGT. The V end was cut by 6 bases, the J end by 1 base, with 15 bases between. The CDR3 sequence is 15 residues long.

This clonotype was counted a few times. V gene TRBV7-9 combines with J gene TRBJ1-2, with unresolved D. The CDR3 consists of 16 residues. Germline loops: CDR1 SEHNR, CDR2 FQNEAQ (reference sequence). V lost 4 bases and J 2 bases, leaving 17 bases between the germline ends. CDR3 sequence (DNA): TGTGCCAGCAGCTCCATGGAGGCAGGAAAGAACTATGGCTACACCTTC. Translating it yields CASSSMEAGKNYGYTF. Based on the CDR3 plus reference TRBV7-9 and TRBJ1-2, the full variable domain is DTGVSQNPRHKITKRGQNVTFRCDPISEHNRLYWYRQTLGQGPEFLTYFQNEAQLEKSRLLSDRFSAERPKGSFSTLEIQRTEQGDSAMYLCASSSMEAGKNYGYTFGSGTRLTVV.